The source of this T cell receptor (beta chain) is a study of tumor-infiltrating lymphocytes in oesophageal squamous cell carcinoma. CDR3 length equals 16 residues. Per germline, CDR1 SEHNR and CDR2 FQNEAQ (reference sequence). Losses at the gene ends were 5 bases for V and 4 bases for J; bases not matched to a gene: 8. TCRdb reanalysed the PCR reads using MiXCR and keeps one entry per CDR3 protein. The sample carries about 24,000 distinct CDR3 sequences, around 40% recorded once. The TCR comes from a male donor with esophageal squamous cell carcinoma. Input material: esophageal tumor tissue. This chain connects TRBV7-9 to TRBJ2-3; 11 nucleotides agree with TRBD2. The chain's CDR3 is CASSPTTSGSADTQYF. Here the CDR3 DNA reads TGTGCCAGCAGCCCCACAACTAGCGGGAGTGCAGATACGCAGTATTTT.